Included here is one TCR beta chain sequence, with context. This record comes from a study of blood T cell repertoires in COVID-19. Overall study: Samples taken during acute and convalescent COVID-19 were collected in the United States, Italy and Spain. Sources were T cells, B-cell-depleted T cells, or PBMCs; the material itself was cDNA or gDNA.

This CDR3 is built from 14 residues. The V segment lost 5 bases and the J segment 4 bases; nucleotides outside the gene matches: 2. Germline loops: CDR1 LNHDA, CDR2 SQIVND (reference sequence). In the source study's methods: Using reference gene primer amplification, nucleated cell counts were estimated. Some clones are missing from TCRdb's copy, which holds only in-frame ones; the method was immunoSEQ multiplex PCR. The V and J calls and the clone size are those of that table, but D and trimming were determined from the DNA. Of roughly 500,000 clones in the sample, roughly nine tenths were seen once.

The material sequenced was peripheral blood. The source of this sequence is a man aged 18 to 30 with COVID-19, enrolled during active disease. The chain joins TRBV19 to TRBJ1-2, with 12 bases aligning to TRBD1. The CDR3 sequence is CASSRDRGLYGYTF. The CDR3 DNA sequence: TGTGCCAGTAGTCGGGACAGGGGGCTCTATGGCTACACCTTC.